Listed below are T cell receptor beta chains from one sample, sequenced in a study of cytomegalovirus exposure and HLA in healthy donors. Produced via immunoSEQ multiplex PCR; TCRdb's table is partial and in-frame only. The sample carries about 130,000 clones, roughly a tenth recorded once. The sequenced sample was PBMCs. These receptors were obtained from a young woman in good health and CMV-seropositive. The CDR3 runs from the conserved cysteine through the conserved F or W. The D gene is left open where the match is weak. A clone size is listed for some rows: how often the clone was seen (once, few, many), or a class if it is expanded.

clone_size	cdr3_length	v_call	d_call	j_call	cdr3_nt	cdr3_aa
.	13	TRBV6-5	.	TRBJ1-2	TGTGCCAGCAGTTCCTTCGGGAGCTATGGCTACACCTTC	CASSSFGSYGYTF
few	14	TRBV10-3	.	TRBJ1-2	TGTGCCATCAGAAACAGGGAAACTAACTATGGCTACACCTTC	CAIRNRETNYGYTF
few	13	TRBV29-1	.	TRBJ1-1	TGCAGCGTCTTGAGGATCATGAACACTGAAGCTTTCTTT	CSVLRIMNTEAFF
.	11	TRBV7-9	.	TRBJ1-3	TGTGCCAGCAGCTCCGTAGACACCATATATTTT	CASSSVDTIYF
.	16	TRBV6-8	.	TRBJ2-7	TGTGCCAGCAGCCAAGGACCGGGACAAGATTTGGGGTGGCAGTACTTC	CASSQGPGQDLGWQYF
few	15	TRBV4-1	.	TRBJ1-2	TGCGCCAGCAGCCAAGACGGTTGGAGGGAAGATGGCTACACCTTC	CASSQDGWREDGYTF
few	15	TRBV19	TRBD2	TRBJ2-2	TGTGCCAGTAGTATCCTAGCGGGAGTCGCCGGGGAGCTGTTTTTT	CASSILAGVAGELFF
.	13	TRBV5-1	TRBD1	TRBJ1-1	TGCGCCAGCAGCTTCGGGACAGGCACTGAAGCTTTCTTT	CASSFGTGTEAFF
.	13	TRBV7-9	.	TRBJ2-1	TGTGCCAGCAGCTCCCCCCAAGTTAGTGAGCAGTTCTTC	CASSSPQVSEQFF
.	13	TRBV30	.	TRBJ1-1	TGTGCCTGGAGTGGTATAGCGAACACTGAAGCTTTCTTT	CAWSGIANTEAFF
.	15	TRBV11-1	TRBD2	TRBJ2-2	TGTGCCAGCAGTCCGTTCCGGGAGGCGTCCGGGGAGCTGTTTTTT	CASSPFREASGELFF
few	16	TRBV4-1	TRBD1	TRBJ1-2	TGCGCCAGCAGCCAAGATCGGGCGACAGGGGCGGCGGGCTACACCTTC	CASSQDRATGAAGYTF
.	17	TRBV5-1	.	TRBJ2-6	TGCGCCAGCAGCTGGGCCGGGAGTGGCTCTGGGGCCAACGTCCTGACTTTC	CASSWAGSGSGANVLTF
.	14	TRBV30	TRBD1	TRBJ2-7	TGTGCCTGGAGGGCCCGGGACAGCTCCTACGAGCAGTACTTC	CAWRARDSSYEQYF
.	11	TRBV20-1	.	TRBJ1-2	TGCAGTGCTAGTATAAACTATGGCTACACCTTC	CSASINYGYTF
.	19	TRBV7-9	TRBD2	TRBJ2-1	TGTGCCAGCAGCCGCCCATTGACTAGCGGGAGTATGACGCACAATGAGCAGTTCTTC	CASSRPLTSGSMTHNEQFF
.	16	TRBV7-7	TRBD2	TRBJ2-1	TGTGCTAGCAGCTTAATAGGCGGGAGTGCTATCGGTGAGCAGTTCTTC	CASSLIGGSAIGEQFF
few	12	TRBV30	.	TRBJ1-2	TGTGCCTGGAGTGTCTCCTCGGATGGCTACACCTTC	CAWSVSSDGYTF
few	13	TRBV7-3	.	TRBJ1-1	TGTGCCAGCAGCCAAATAGAGAACACTGAAGCTTTCTTT	CASSQIENTEAFF
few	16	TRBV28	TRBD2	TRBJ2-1	TGTGCCAGCAGCCCTCTGGGACTAGCGGGAGGGAATGAGCAGTTCTTC	CASSPLGLAGGNEQFF
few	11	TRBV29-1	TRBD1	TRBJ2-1	TGCAGCGTTGGACAGGGTGGTGAGCAGTTCTTC	CSVGQGGEQFF
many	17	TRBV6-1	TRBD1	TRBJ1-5	TGTGCCAGCAGTGGATTCGCCGGGACAGGGGGAAGTCAGCCCCAGCATTTT	CASSGFAGTGGSQPQHF
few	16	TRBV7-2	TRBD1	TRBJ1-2	TGTGCCAGCAGCTTAAGTTGGACAGGGGGTAACTATGGCTACACCTTC	CASSLSWTGGNYGYTF
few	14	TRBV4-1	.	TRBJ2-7	TGCGCCAGCAGCTTAGGCCCTCTGGTTAGCGAGCAGTACTTC	CASSLGPLVSEQYF
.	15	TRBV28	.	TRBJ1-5	TGTGCCAGCAGTTTTCAGGGGCAGGGGAATCAGCCCCAGCATTTT	CASSFQGQGNQPQHF
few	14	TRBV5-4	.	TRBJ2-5	TGTGCCAGCAGCCAGCTTGGGCCAGAAGAGACCCAGTACTTC	CASSQLGPEETQYF